This section outlines one TCR beta chain sequence together with its context. This entry is derived from a study of blood T cell repertoires in COVID-19. Study-wide background: COVID-19 samples from acute and convalescent phases originated in the United States, Italy and Spain.

J was trimmed by 5 bases and V by 8 bases; bases with no gene match: 16. The CDR3 runs to 16 residues. CDR1 is SNHLY, CDR2 FYNNEI, per germline. Seattle-derived patients entered the study during active infection and were followed longitudinally. Per the study methods: Counts of nucleated cells, estimated from reference gene primer amplification, were obtained. Libraries were prepared by immunoSEQ multiplex PCR; TCRdb keeps only in-frame clonotypes and omits some of them. V and J calls and clone size are given by that table; D and trimming were obtained from the DNA. This sample carries hundreds of thousands of clones, 88% of them seen once, and the ten largest clones take around 6.5%.

The receptor was isolated from a woman aged 25 to 39 with COVID-19, enrolled during active disease. The genes are TRBV2 and TRBJ2-5; TRBD2 matches 8 bases. The specimen sequenced was peripheral blood. CDR3 loop: CASGGISGDLPETQYF. The DNA of the CDR3 is TGTGCCAGCGGAGGCATTAGCGGGGACCTCCCTGAGACCCAGTACTTC.